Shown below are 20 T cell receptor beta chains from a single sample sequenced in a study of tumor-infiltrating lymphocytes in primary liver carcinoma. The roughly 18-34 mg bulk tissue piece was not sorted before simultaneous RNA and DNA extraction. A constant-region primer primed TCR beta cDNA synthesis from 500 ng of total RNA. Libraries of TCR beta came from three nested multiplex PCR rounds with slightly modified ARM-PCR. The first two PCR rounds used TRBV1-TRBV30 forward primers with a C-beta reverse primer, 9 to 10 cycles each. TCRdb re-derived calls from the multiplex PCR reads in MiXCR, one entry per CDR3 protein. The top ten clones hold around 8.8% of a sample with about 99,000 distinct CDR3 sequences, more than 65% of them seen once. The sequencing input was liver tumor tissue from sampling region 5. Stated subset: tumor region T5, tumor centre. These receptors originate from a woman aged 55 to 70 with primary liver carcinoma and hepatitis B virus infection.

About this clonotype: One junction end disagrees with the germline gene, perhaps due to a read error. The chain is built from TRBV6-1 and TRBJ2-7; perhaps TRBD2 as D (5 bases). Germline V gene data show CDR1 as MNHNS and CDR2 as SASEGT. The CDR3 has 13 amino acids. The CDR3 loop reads CTSSVNPEGEQYF. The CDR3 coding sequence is TGTACCAGCAGTGTGAACCCCGAGGGCGAGCAGTACTTT.

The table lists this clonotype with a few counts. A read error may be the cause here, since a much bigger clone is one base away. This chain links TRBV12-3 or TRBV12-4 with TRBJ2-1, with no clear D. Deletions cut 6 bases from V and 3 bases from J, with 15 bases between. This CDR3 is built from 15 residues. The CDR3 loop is CASSPRGDFYNEQFF. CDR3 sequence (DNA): TGTGCCAGCAGCCCGCGTGGTGACTTCTACAATGAGCAGTTCTTC.

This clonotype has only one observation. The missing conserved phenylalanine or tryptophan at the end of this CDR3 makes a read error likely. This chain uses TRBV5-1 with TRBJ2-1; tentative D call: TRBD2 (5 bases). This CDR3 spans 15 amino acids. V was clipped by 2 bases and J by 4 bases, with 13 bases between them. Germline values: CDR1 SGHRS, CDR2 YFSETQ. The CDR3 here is CASSLLVGVYNEQFL. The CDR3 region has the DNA TGCGCCAGCAGCTTACTAGTGGGAGTATACAATGAGCAGTTCTTA.

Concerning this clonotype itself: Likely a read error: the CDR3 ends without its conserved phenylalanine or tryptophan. CDR3 DNA sequence: TGTGCCAGTAGCGCCTTTAGGACAGGGGGCGGCATGTCGCAGTATTAT. This sequence encodes CASSAFRTGGGMSQYY. The chain couples TRBV28 to TRBJ2-3; the match to TRBD1 covers 11 bases. The CDR3 spans 16 residues. Germline V gene sequence: CDR1 MDHEN, CDR2 SYDVKM. V dropped 9 bases and J dropped 10; count of bases not matched to a gene: 18.

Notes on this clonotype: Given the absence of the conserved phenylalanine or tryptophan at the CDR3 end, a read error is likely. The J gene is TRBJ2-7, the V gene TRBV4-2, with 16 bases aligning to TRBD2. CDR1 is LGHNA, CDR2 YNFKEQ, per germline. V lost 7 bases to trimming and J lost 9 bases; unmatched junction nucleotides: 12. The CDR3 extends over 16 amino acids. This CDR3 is CASNLGTSGRVNGQYS. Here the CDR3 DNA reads TGTGCCAGCAACCTCGGGACTAGCGGGAGGGTCAACGGGCAGTACTCC.

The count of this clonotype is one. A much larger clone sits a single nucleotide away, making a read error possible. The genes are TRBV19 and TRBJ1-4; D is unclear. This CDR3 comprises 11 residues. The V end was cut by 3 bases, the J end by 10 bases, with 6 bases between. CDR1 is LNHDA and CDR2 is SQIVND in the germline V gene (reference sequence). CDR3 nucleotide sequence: TGTGCCAGTAGTATCGGAGGAAAACTGTTTTTT. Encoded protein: CASSIGGKLFF.

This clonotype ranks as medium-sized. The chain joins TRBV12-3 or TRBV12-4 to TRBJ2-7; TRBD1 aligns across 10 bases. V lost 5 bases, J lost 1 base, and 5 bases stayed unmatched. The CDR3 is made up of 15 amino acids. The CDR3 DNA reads TGTGCCAGCAGTCCAGACAGGGGGCGGTCCTACGAGCAGTACTTC. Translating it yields CASSPDRGRSYEQYF.

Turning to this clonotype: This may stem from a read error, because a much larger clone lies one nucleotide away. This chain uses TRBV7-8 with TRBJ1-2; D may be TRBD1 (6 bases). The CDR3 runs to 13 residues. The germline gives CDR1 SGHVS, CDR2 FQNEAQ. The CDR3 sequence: CVSSLAGAAGYTF. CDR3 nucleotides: TGTGTCAGCAGCTTAGCAGGGGCCGCCGGCTACACCTTC.

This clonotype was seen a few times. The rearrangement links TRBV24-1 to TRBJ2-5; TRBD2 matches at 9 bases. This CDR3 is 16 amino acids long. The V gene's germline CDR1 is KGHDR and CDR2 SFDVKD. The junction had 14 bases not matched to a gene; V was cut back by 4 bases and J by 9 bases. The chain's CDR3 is CATSDSSRTSVVSQYF. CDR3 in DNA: TGTGCCACCAGTGACTCCTCCAGGACTAGCGTGGTGTCCCAGTACTTC.

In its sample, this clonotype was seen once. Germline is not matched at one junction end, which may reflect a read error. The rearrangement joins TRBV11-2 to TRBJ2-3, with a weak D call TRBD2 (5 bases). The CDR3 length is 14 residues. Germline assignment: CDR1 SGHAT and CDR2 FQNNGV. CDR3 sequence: CASSLSRRPGSPCF. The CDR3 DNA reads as TGTGCCAGCAGCTTATCAAGGAGGCCCGGAAGCCCGTGTTTT. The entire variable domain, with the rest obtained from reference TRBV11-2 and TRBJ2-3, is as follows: EAGVAQSPRYKIIEKRQSVAFWCNPISGHATLYWYQQILGQGPKLLIQFQNNGVVDDSQLPKDRFSAERLKGVDSTLKIQPAKLEDSAVYLCASSLSRRPGSPCFGPGTRLTVL.

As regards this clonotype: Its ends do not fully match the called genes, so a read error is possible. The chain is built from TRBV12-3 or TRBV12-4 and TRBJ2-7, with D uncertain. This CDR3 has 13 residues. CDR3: CARSFQAPYEQYF. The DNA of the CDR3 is TGTGCCAGAAGTTTTCAGGCCCCCTACGAGCAGTACTTC.

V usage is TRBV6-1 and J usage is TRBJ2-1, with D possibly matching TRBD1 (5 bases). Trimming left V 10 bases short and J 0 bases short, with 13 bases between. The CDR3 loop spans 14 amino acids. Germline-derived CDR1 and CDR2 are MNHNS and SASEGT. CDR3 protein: CATRIGDSYNEQFF. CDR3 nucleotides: TGTGCCACCAGAATAGGGGACTCCTACAATGAGCAGTTCTTC.

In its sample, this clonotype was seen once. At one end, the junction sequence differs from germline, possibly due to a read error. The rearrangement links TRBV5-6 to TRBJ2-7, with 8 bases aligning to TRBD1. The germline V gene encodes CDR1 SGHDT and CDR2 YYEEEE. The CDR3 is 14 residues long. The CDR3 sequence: CAISLQGVAYEQYF. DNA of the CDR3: TGTGCCATCAGCTTACAGGGGGTCGCCTATGAGCAGTACTTC.

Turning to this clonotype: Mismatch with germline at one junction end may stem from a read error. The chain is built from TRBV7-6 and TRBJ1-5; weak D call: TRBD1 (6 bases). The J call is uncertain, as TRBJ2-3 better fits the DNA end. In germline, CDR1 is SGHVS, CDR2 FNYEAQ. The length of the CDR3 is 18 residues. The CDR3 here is CDSSLSPTVRGSNQPQYF. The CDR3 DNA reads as TGTGACAGCAGCTTATCTCCCACTGTCAGGGGTAGCAATCAGCCCCAGTATTTT.

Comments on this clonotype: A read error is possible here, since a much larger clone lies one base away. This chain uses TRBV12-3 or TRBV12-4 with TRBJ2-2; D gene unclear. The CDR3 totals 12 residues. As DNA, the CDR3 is TGTACCAGCAGCCACAGCACCGGGGAGCTGTTTTTT. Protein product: CTSSHSTGELFF.

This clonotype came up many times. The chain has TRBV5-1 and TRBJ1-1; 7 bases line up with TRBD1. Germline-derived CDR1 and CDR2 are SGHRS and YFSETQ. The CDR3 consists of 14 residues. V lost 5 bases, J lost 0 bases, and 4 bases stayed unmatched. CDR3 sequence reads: CASREGAVNTEAFF. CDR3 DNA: TGCGCCAGCAGAGAGGGGGCGGTGAACACTGAAGCTTTCTTT.

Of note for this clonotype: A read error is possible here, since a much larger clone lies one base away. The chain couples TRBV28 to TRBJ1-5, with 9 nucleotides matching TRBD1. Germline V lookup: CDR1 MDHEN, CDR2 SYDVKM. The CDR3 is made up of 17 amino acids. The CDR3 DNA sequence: TGTGCCGGCAGTTTAGGGATGGGGACAGGGTCCAATCAGCCCCAGCATTTT. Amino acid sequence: CAGSLGMGTGSNQPQHF.

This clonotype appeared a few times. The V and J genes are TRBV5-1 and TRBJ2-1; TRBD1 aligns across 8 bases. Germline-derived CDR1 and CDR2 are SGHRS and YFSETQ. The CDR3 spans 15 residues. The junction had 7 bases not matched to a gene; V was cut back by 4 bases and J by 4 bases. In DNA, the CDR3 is TGCGCCAGCAGCCCTCGCAGGGGGCAGTACAATGAGCAGTTCTTC. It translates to CASSPRRGQYNEQFF.

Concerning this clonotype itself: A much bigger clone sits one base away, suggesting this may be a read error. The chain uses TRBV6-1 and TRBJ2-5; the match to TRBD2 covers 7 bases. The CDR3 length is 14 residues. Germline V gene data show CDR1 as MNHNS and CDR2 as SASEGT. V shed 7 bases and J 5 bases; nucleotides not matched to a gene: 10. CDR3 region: CASTGLLLVETQYF. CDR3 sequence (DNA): TGTGCCAGCACGGGACTATTACTTGTGGAGACCCAGTACTTC.

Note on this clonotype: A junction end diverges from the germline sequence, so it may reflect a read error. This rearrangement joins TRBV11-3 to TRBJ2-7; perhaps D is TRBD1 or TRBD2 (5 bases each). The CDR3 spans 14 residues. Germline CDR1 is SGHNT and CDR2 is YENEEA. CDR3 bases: TGTACCAGCAGTTCCCGGGACGGGACCTACGAGCAGTACTTC. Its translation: CTSSSRDGTYEQYF.